The rows below give T cell receptor beta chains drawn from one sample of a study of neurological immune-mediated disorders. One entry per CDR3 protein results from TCRdb running MiXCR on the 5' RACE reads. The sample holds about 24,000 distinct CDR3 sequences, 10% to 15% seen once. The sequencing input was PBMCs. These receptors were obtained from a woman in her forties with HTLV-1-associated myelopathy (HAM/TSP). CDR3s include the opening cysteine and the closing phenylalanine or tryptophan. The order of the fields is clone size, D gene, V gene, J gene, CDR3 DNA, CDR3 protein. D genes are given only for firm matches. Rows may omit the clone size; those that give it use once, few, many or a size class.

many	TRBD1	TRBV20-1	TRBJ1-1	TGCAGTGCTAGCGGGACAGGGGATAACTTGGGCACTGAAGCTTTCTTT	CSASGTGDNLGTEAFF
-	-	TRBV27	TRBJ1-1	TGTGCCAGCCATATAGGGATGAACACTGAAGCTTTCTTT	CASHIGMNTEAFF
many	TRBD1	TRBV12-3/TRBV12-4	TRBJ2-7	TGTGCCAGCAGTCGCACGACAGGGGCCCTATCCATCGAGCAGTACTTC	CASSRTTGALSIEQYF
many	TRBD1	TRBV6-1	TRBJ1-6	TGTGCCAGCAGTGAACAGACAGGGCGGAATTCACCCCTCCACTTT	CASSEQTGRNSPLHF
many	TRBD1	TRBV5-1	TRBJ1-1	TGCGCCAGCAGCTCTACAGACAGGGATTGGGGCACTGAAGCTTTCTTT	CASSSTDRDWGTEAFF
many	TRBD2	TRBV10-3	TRBJ2-3	TGTGCCATCAGTGCCAGCGGGGGGGCGATTCGCACAGATACGCAGTATTTT	CAISASGGAIRTDTQYF
many	-	TRBV27	TRBJ2-3	TGTGCCAGCACCTCCCTGGGGGGGCTCACAGATACGCAGTATTTT	CASTSLGGLTDTQYF
many	TRBD1	TRBV5-1	TRBJ1-4	TGCGCCAGCAGCTCAGGACAGGGAGGGCGTGAAAAACTGTTTTTT	CASSSGQGGREKLFF
many	TRBD2	TRBV20-1	TRBJ2-3	TGCAGTGCTAGAGGTACTAGCGGGACACCGGCTTTT	CSARGTSGTPAF
once	-	TRBV28	TRBJ2-1	TGTGCCAGCAGTTCAGGAATAGTGGGGGTCCGGTCTGAGCAGTTCTTC	CASSSGIVGVRSEQFF
many	TRBD1	TRBV5-5	TRBJ2-6	TGTGCCAACAGCCCGGGACAGGGGTTGGGTACTGGGGCCAACGTCCTGACTTTC	CANSPGQGLGTGANVLTF
-	-	TRBV6-2/TRBV6-3	TRBJ1-1	TGTGCCAGCAGCAAACTCCTAACAGGGAACACTGAAGCTTTCTTT	CASSKLLTGNTEAFF
many	TRBD1	TRBV20-1	TRBJ2-7	TGCAGTCTTTCCCGAGTGACAGGGAACGAGCAGTACTTC	CSLSRVTGNEQYF
many	-	TRBV24-1	TRBJ2-2	TGTGCCACCAGTGATCCAAACACCGGGGAGCTGTTTTTT	CATSDPNTGELFF
many	TRBD2	TRBV7-9	TRBJ2-5	TGTGCCAGCAGCTTAGCTCTGGCGGGGGGGCCCGAGACCCAGTACTTC	CASSLALAGGPETQYF
many	-	TRBV3-1	TRBJ1-2	TGTGCCAGCAGCCAAGGAGGTCGCAGTAACTATGGCTACACCTTC	CASSQGGRSNYGYTF